These T cell receptor beta chains were read from a single sample in a study of OX40 agonist ivuxolimab in advanced cancers. Repertoires were generated with immunoSEQ multiplex PCR, while TCRdb's copy carries only in-frame clones and drops some. The sample consists of fewer than 80,000 clones, 75% to 90% of them appearing once. The specimen was CD4+ or CD8+ T cells sorted from blood, collected in a trial of the OX40 agonist ivuxolimab. These receptors all come from an adult with an advanced solid tumor such as melanoma, head and neck, liver or kidney cancer. The CDR3 runs from the conserved cysteine through the conserved F or W. A D gene is named only where the DNA matches it firmly. Size tells how often a clone was seen (once, few, many) or the class of an expanded clone, and some rows leave it out.

d_gene | abundance | j_gene | v_gene | CDR3nt | CDR3aa
TRBD2 | . | TRBJ2-3 | TRBV6-5 | TGTGCCAGCAGTTACCAGCTAGCGGGGGGCGCAGATACGCAGTATTTT | CASSYQLAGGADTQYF
TRBD2 | few | TRBJ2-1 | TRBV5-4 | TGTGCCAGCAGCTTGGGGGAGATGGGGAGGGCGTTCTTC | CASSLGEMGRAFF
TRBD1 | . | TRBJ1-1 | TRBV11-2 | TGTGCCAGCAGCTTAGATTCAGGGGGCGCGTTCATGAACACTGAAGCTTTCTTT | CASSLDSGGAFMNTEAFF
. | . | TRBJ1-2 | TRBV19 | TGTGCCAGTAGTCCACAGGGTGACTATGGCTACACCTTC | CASSPQGDYGYTF
. | once | TRBJ2-7 | TRBV2 | TGTGCCAGCAGTGAAGCGCGGACTTACGAGCAGTACTTC | CASSEARTYEQYF
. | . | TRBJ1-5 | TRBV27 | TGTGCCAGCAGTAAAGACAGAGATAGCAATCAGCCCCAGCATTTT | CASSKDRDSNQPQHF
. | . | TRBJ2-1 | TRBV2 | TGTGCCAGCAGGGAACATCCGGGCCGACAGAGCCGTAGCTCCTACAATGAGCAGTTCTTC | CASREHPGRQSRSSYNEQFF
. | few | TRBJ2-2 | TRBV5-4 | TGTGCCAGCAGCCCTTCCGGGGTCTCGAACACCGGGGAGCTGTTTTTT | CASSPSGVSNTGELFF
. | . | TRBJ1-5 | TRBV30 | TGTGCCTGGAGCGAGGACAGAAATCAGCCCCAGCATTTT | CAWSEDRNQPQHF
TRBD1 | . | TRBJ1-3 | TRBV9 | TGTGTCAGCAGCGTCGGGACAGGGGTTCTCGGGAACACCATATATTTT | CVSSVGTGVLGNTIYF
. | . | TRBJ2-3 | TRBV7-2 | TGTGCCAGCAGCTTAGTCTCCGGTCCCACAGATACGCAGTATTTT | CASSLVSGPTDTQYF
. | once | TRBJ2-1 | TRBV5-1 | TGCGCCAGCAGCTTGCAGGGGACTACCTACAATGAGCAGTTCTTC | CASSLQGTTYNEQFF
TRBD1 | . | TRBJ1-5 | TRBV27 | TGTGCCAGCAGAACCGGGACAGGTAGCAATCAGCCCCAGCATTTT | CASRTGTGSNQPQHF
TRBD1 | . | TRBJ1-2 | TRBV10-3 | TGTGCCATCTCGGCTGACAGGGGGCAAAACTATGGCTACACCTTC | CAISADRGQNYGYTF
. | . | TRBJ2-5 | TRBV5-1 | TGCGCCAGCAGCTTGATCGGGAGTAGCGTAGAGACCCAGTACTTC | CASSLIGSSVETQYF
. | . | TRBJ1-1 | TRBV5-1 | TGCGCCAGCAGCTTGGTAGGGCTGACTGAAGCTTTCTTT | CASSLVGLTEAFF
. | . | TRBJ1-1 | TRBV27 | TGTGCCAGCAGTTTTGGCCAAACGATGAACACTGAAGCTTTCTTT | CASSFGQTMNTEAFF
. | . | TRBJ2-7 | TRBV6-5 | TGTGCCAGCAGTTACTCGAGGGGGGAAACCTACGAGCAGTACTTC | CASSYSRGETYEQYF
TRBD2 | . | TRBJ2-5 | TRBV7-9 | TGTGCCAGCAGCTTGTCCCGGCGGGGGGCCCACCCAGAGACCCAGTACTTC | CASSLSRRGAHPETQYF
. | . | TRBJ1-2 | TRBV10-3 | TGTGCCATCAGTGAGGGCCGGGGGACTAACGGCTACACCTTC | CAISEGRGTNGYTF
. | . | TRBJ1-1 | TRBV30 | TGTGCCTGGGGGGTGGGGATCAATACTGAAGCTTTCTTT | CAWGVGINTEAFF
TRBD1 | . | TRBJ1-3 | TRBV5-8 | TGTGCCAGCAGCTCCGGGACAGACTCTGGAAACACCATATATTTT | CASSSGTDSGNTIYF
TRBD2 | . | TRBJ2-7 | TRBV10-3 | TGTGCCATCAGTGTGGGGCTAGCGGGGGGAACTAACTACGAGCAGTACTTC | CAISVGLAGGTNYEQYF
. | . | TRBJ1-5 | TRBV7-2 | TGTGCCAGCAGCTTAGCGCCAGGCGGCGGGGGTCAGCCCCAGCATTTT | CASSLAPGGGGQPQHF
TRBD2 | . | TRBJ2-7 | TRBV27 | TGTGCCAGCAGTTATACTAGCGGACTTTACGAGCAGTACTTC | CASSYTSGLYEQYF
. | . | TRBJ2-7 | TRBV18 | TGTGCCAGCTCACCATTAGCGTCGAGCTCCTACGAGCAGTACTTC | CASSPLASSSYEQYF
. | . | TRBJ1-1 | TRBV15 | TGTGCCACCAGCAGAGAGGTGAACACTGAAGCTTTCTTT | CATSREVNTEAFF
. | few | TRBJ2-5 | TRBV30 | TGTGCCTGGAACCGGGGAGGACTACAGGGGGAGACCCAGTACTTC | CAWNRGGLQGETQYF
. | . | TRBJ1-1 | TRBV18 | TGTGCCAGCTCACCCTCGGGACACAACACTGAAGCTTTCTTT | CASSPSGHNTEAFF
. | few | TRBJ1-4 | TRBV30 | TGTGCCTGGAGTGTGGGGAGGGCTAATGAAAAACTGTTTTTT | CAWSVGRANEKLFF
. | . | TRBJ1-2 | TRBV4-2 | TGTGCCAGCAGCCAAGAGGTAAACTATGGCTACACCTTC | CASSQEVNYGYTF
. | . | TRBJ2-7 | TRBV18 | TGTGTCAGCTCACCCACGACAGGCCTTACCTACGAGCAGTACTTC | CVSSPTTGLTYEQYF
. | . | TRBJ2-2 | TRBV12-5 | TGTGCTAGTGGATTTTGGGAGAGGCCCGGGGAGCTGTTTTTT | CASGFWERPGELFF
. | . | TRBJ2-5 | TRBV9 | TGTGCCAGCAGCGTAGCGGCAGGGGGGAAAGAGACCCAGTACTTC | CASSVAAGGKETQYF
TRBD1 | . | TRBJ2-2 | TRBV5-1 | TGCGCCAGCAGCTCCACCGGGACAGCGAACACCGGGGAGCTGTTTTTT | CASSSTGTANTGELFF
TRBD2 | . | TRBJ2-5 | TRBV5-4 | TGTGCCAGCAGCTTTAGCGGGTCTCAAGAGACCCAGTACTTC | CASSFSGSQETQYF
TRBD2 | . | TRBJ2-7 | TRBV6-5 | TGTGCCAGCAGTTACACTAGCGGGAGCTACGAGCAGTACTTC | CASSYTSGSYEQYF
. | . | TRBJ2-3 | TRBV7-3 | TGTGCCAGCAGCCCCAATGGGTACGATTCCACAGATACGCAGTATTTT | CASSPNGYDSTDTQYF
. | . | TRBJ1-6 | TRBV30 | TGTGCCTGGATGCAGGGGCGCTCACCCCTCCACTTT | CAWMQGRSPLHF
TRBD1 | . | TRBJ1-2 | TRBV9 | TGTGCCAGCAGCGAACATTCAGGGGGATTGGATGGCTACACCTTC | CASSEHSGGLDGYTF
. | . | TRBJ2-5 | TRBV18 | TGTGCCAGCTCACCAAGTCATACGGAACAAGAGACCCAGTACTTC | CASSPSHTEQETQYF
. | . | TRBJ1-2 | TRBV10-3 | TGTGCCATCAGTCGGCAAGGGTCTGGCTATGGCTACACCTTC | CAISRQGSGYGYTF
. | . | TRBJ2-5 | TRBV10-2 | TGCGCCAGCAGTGAAACAGCCCGAGAGACCCAGTACTTC | CASSETARETQYF
TRBD1 | . | TRBJ1-5 | TRBV28 | TGTGCCAGCAGCGGGCAGGGGGCTCCAGGAAATCAGCCCCAGCATTTT | CASSGQGAPGNQPQHF
TRBD1 | . | TRBJ2-5 | TRBV7-2 | TGTGCCAGCAGCAGGGACAGGGAAGAGACCCAGTACTTC | CASSRDREETQYF
. | . | TRBJ1-4 | TRBV10-3 | TGTGCCATCAGTACGGTCGGCGGTGAAAAACTGTTTTTT | CAISTVGGEKLFF
. | . | TRBJ1-1 | TRBV28 | TGTGCCAGCCTTCGGGGCGTAGTTGAAGCTTTCTTT | CASLRGVVEAFF
TRBD1 | . | TRBJ2-3 | TRBV10-3 | TGTGCCATCAGGGGGACAGGGTTGCCCACAGATACGCAGTATTTT | CAIRGTGLPTDTQYF
TRBD1 | . | TRBJ1-5 | TRBV28 | TGTGCCAGCAGGTTGACAGGGGCGGGTCAGCCCCAGCATTTT | CASRLTGAGQPQHF
. | once | TRBJ1-5 | TRBV6-1 | TGTGCCAGCAGTGAAGTGTGGGCAGCGCAGGCAAATCAGCCCCAGCATTTT | CASSEVWAAQANQPQHF
. | . | TRBJ1-1 | TRBV5-1 | TGCGCCAGCAGCTTGGAAACAGGGAACACTGAAGCTTTCTTT | CASSLETGNTEAFF
. | . | TRBJ2-5 | TRBV5-1 | TGCGCCAGCAGCCCCGACAGGACAGAGACCCAGTACTTC | CASSPDRTETQYF
. | . | TRBJ1-2 | TRBV6-5 | TGTGCCAGCAGTTACGGCCCTTTGTATGGCTACACCTTC | CASSYGPLYGYTF
TRBD1 | once | TRBJ2-2 | TRBV7-6 | TGTGCCAGCAGCCCCAGACAGGGATTGGACACCGGGGAGCTGTTTTTT | CASSPRQGLDTGELFF
. | . | TRBJ1-5 | TRBV18 | TGTGCCAGCTCACCGGGGTCTCTCCAACCCCAGCATTTT | CASSPGSLQPQHF
. | . | TRBJ2-1 | TRBV4-3 | TGCGCCAGCAGCCAAGGGGACGGCGGAACTTACAATGAGCAGTTCTTC | CASSQGDGGTYNEQFF
. | . | TRBJ1-5 | TRBV6-1 | TGTGCCAGCCGGATCCAGGGGCATAGCAATCAGCCCCAGCATTTT | CASRIQGHSNQPQHF
. | . | TRBJ2-2 | TRBV28 | TGTGCCAGCAGATGGAACACCGGGGAGCTGTTTTTT | CASRWNTGELFF
. | . | TRBJ1-3 | TRBV7-2 | TGTGCCAGCAGCCAGGCCTCTGGAAACACCATATATTTT | CASSQASGNTIYF
. | . | TRBJ1-6 | TRBV27 | TGTGCCAGCAGTTTCGGGGGGCTCTATAATTCACCCCTCCACTTT | CASSFGGLYNSPLHF